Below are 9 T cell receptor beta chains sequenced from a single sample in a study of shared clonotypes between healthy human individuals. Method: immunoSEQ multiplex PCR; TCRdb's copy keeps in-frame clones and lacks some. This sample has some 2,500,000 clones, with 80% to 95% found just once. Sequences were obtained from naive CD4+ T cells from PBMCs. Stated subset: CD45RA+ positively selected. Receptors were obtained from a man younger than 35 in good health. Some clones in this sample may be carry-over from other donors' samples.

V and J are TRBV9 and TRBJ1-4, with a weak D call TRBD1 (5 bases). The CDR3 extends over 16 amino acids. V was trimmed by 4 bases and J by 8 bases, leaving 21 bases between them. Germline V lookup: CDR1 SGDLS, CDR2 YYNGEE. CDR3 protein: CASSPRGTTRWEKLFF. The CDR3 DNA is TGTGCCAGCAGCCCCAGAGGGACCACACGATGGGAAAAACTGTTTTTT.

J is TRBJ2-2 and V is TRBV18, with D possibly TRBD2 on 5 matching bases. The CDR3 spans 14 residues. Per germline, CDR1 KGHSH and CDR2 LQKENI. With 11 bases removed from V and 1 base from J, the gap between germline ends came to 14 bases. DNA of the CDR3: TGTGCCGCCAGAGGTAGCGAGAACACCGGGGAGCTGTTTTTT. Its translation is CAARGSENTGELFF.

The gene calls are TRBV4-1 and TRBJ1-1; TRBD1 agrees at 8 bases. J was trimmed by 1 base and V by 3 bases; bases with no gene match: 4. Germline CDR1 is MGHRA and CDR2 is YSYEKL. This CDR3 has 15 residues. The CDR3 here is CASSQKGQGNTEAFF. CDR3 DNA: TGCGCCAGCAGCCAGAAAGGACAGGGGAACACTGAAGCTTTCTTT.

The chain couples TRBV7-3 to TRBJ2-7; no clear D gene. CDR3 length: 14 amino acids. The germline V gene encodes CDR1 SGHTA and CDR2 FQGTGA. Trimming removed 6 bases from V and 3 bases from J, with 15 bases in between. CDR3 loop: CASRQAGEGYEQYF. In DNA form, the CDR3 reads TGTGCCAGCAGACAAGCTGGGGAAGGCTACGAGCAGTACTTC.

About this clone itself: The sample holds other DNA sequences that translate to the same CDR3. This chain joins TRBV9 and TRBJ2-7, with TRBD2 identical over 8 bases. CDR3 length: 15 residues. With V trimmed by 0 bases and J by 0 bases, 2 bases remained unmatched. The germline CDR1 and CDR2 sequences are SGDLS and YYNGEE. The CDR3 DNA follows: TGTGCCAGCAGCGTAGGTAGCGGGACCTCCTACGAGCAGTACTTC. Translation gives CASSVGSGTSYEQYF.

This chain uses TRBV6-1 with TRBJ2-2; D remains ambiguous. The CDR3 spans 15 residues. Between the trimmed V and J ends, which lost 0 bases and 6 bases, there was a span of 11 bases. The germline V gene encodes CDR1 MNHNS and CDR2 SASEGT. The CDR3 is CASSEAGYQSGELFF. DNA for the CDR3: TGTGCCAGCAGTGAAGCGGGGTACCAGTCCGGGGAGCTGTTTTTT.

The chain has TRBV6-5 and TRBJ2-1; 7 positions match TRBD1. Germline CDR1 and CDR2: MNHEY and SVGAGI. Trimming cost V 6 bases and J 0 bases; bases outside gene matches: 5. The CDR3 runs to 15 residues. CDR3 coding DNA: TGTGCCAGCAGATCTACAGGGGACTCCTACAATGAGCAGTTCTTC. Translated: CASRSTGDSYNEQFF.

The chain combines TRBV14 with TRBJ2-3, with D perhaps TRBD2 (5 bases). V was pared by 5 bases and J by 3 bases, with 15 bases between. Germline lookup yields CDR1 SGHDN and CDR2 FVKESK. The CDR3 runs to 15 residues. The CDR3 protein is CASSARVGVTDTQYF. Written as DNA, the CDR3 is TGTGCCAGCAGCGCCCGTGTGGGAGTGACAGATACGCAGTATTTT.

The CDR3 reads CASSWGWSRNTGELFF. The CDR3 DNA follows: TGCGCCAGCAGCTGGGGGTGGTCCCGGAACACCGGGGAGCTGTTTTTT. The rearrangement joins TRBV5-1 to TRBJ2-2; D is perhaps TRBD1 or TRBD2 (5 bases each). Trimming removed 3 bases at V and 1 base at J, with 13 bases between. CDR1 is SGHRS, CDR2 YFSETQ, per germline. This CDR3 is 16 amino acids long.